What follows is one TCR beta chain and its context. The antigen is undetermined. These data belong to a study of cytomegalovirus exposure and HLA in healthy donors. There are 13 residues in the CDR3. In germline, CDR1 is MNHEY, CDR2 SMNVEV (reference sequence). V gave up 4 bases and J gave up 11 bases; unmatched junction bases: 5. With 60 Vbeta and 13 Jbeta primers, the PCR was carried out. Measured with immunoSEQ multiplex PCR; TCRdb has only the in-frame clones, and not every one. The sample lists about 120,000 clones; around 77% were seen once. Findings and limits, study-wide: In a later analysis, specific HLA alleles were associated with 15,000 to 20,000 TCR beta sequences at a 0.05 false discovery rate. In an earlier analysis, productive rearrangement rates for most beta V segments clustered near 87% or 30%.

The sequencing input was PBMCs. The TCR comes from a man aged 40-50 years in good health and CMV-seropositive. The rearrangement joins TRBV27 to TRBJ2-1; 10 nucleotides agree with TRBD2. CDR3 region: CASSSFSGGKQFF. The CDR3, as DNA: TGTGCCAGCAGTTCATTTAGCGGGGGGAAGCAGTTCTTC.